Listed here are 22 T cell receptor beta chains from one sample, sequenced in a study of metastatic and nonmetastatic thyroid tumors. TCRdb re-processed the PCR reads through MiXCR. The table shows over 20,000 clones, with 20% to 30% occurring only once. None of the patients had undergone any treatment ahead of thyroid surgery. Sequenced material: tumor tissue. The receptors come from a male donor with papillary thyroid cancer or a benign thyroid nodule (not recorded which). Some clones in this sample may be carry-over from other donors' samples.

The rearrangement joins TRBV3-1 to TRBJ2-4; D call uncertain. CDR3 length: 12 residues. Trimming cost V 0 bases and J 9 bases, with 6 bases left between them. Germline values: CDR1 LGHDT, CDR2 YNNKEL (reference sequence). The CDR3 sequence: CASSQDPAIQYF. The CDR3 DNA is TGTGCCAGCAGCCAAGATCCCGCCATTCAGTACTTC.

This clone has only a few counts. The chain employs TRBV6-1 and TRBJ1-5; a weak D match, TRBD1 (5 bases). The CDR3 sequence is 15 residues long. The germline gives CDR1 MNHNS, CDR2 SASEGT. V gave up 8 bases and J gave up 5 bases, with 19 bases separating them. In DNA form, the CDR3 reads TGTGCCAGCCGGGGGGTCATCTCGGGGTATCAGCCCCAGCATTTT. Translated, it gives CASRGVISGYQPQHF.

V usage is TRBV30 and J usage is TRBJ2-7; no firm D call. CDR1 is GTSNPN, CDR2 SVGIG, per germline (reference sequence). Trimming stripped 5 bases from V and 0 bases from J, with 11 bases between. CDR3 size: 13 residues. The CDR3 DNA reads as TGTGCCTGGTCAAAAGGGTTCTCCTACGAGCAGTACTTC. Translation gives CAWSKGFSYEQYF.

This clone was seen repeatedly, ten times or more. The chain has TRBV12-3 or TRBV12-4 and TRBJ2-3; unclear D gene. The CDR3 is 13 residues long. V was pared by 6 bases and J by 5 bases, with 12 bases between. The CDR3, as DNA: TGTGCCAGCAGAATCCCCTCCCAAGATACGCAGTATTTT. This translates into CASRIPSQDTQYF.

The J gene is TRBJ1-1, the V gene TRBV11-3; a weak D match, TRBD1 (6 bases). CDR3 length: 14 amino acids. The V gene lost 6 bases and the J gene lost 0 bases, with 11 bases spanning the gap. The germline V gene has CDR1 SGHNT and CDR2 YENEEA. Written as DNA, the CDR3 is TGTGCCAGCAGTGGACAGAACATGAACACTGAAGCTTTCTTT. Translating gives CASSGQNMNTEAFF.

There are a few counts of this clone. Relative to the germline gene, one junction end is altered; a read error may explain this. The CDR3 spells CVSSEMGHFYEQYF. The CDR3 DNA is TGTGTCAGCAGCGAAATGGGACATTTCTACGAGCAGTACTTC. The V gene is TRBV6-1, the J gene TRBJ2-7; TRBD1 might be the D (6 bases). Per the germline V gene, CDR1 is MNHNS and CDR2 is SASEGT. The CDR3 has 14 amino acids.

Comments on this clone: The junction departs from the called germline gene at one end, perhaps through a read error. The chain employs TRBV6-2 or TRBV6-3 and TRBJ2-3; TRBD2 might be the D (6 bases). Germline V lookup: CDR1 MNHEY, CDR2 SVGEGT. This CDR3 has 15 amino acids. The CDR3 DNA sequence: TGTGCCAGAAGTTGGGCGGGATGCCCCACAGATACGCAGTATTTT. Translation: CARSWAGCPTDTQYF.

V usage is TRBV4-1 and J usage is TRBJ2-2; 8 bases agree with TRBD2. This CDR3 is 15 amino acids long. CDR1 is MGHRA and CDR2 is YSYEKL in the germline V gene. Unmatched junction bases numbered 7, after V lost 5 bases and J lost 5 bases. The CDR3 is CASSSTSGVTGELFF. The CDR3 nucleotides read TGCGCCAGCAGCTCAACTAGCGGAGTTACCGGGGAGCTGTTTTTT.

This clone occurred many times. The CDR3 loop is CASSPWRGDEKLFF. The DNA for the CDR3 is TGTGCCAGCTCACCATGGAGGGGGGATGAAAAACTGTTTTTT. This rearrangement joins TRBV18 to TRBJ1-4; tentative D call: TRBD1 (6 bases). The CDR3 is 14 amino acids. Germline V lookup: CDR1 KGHSH, CDR2 LQKENI. V was trimmed by 2 bases and J by 6 bases, leaving 10 bases between them.

This clone was seen only a few times. A single base separates this from a much larger clone, so it may be a read error. The V gene is TRBV4-3, the J gene TRBJ2-5, with a tentative D call TRBD1 (5 bases). The CDR3 sequence is 14 residues long. Trimming shortened V by 0 bases and J by 6 bases, and 11 bases separated the two germline ends. Per germline, CDR1 LGHNA and CDR2 YSLEER. The CDR3 region is CASSQDRQSKTQYF. The CDR3 coding sequence is TGCGCCAGCAGCCAAGATCGACAGTCAAAGACCCAGTACTTC.

The chain employs TRBV30 and TRBJ2-7; 10 bases line up with TRBD2. Germline CDR1 reads GTSNPN; CDR2 reads SVGIG (reference sequence). The CDR3 spans 14 residues. V shed 6 bases and J 3 bases; nucleotides not matched to a gene: 8. CDR3 loop: CACFASGSIYEQYF. CDR3 nucleotide sequence: TGTGCCTGTTTTGCTAGCGGGAGTATCTACGAGCAGTACTTC.

This chain uses TRBV6-2 or TRBV6-3 with TRBJ2-1; 8 nucleotides align to TRBD2. This CDR3 is 17 amino acids long. J gave up 4 bases and V 5 bases, and 13 bases lay outside the gene matches. Looked up from germline, CDR1 is MNHEY and CDR2 is SVGEGT. This CDR3 is CASSPLCSGIIYNEQFF. DNA for the CDR3: TGTGCCAGCAGTCCCCTGTGTAGCGGGATTATTTACAATGAGCAGTTCTTC.

The chain links TRBV20-1 to TRBJ1-4, with a weak D call TRBD1 (5 bases). The V and J ends lost 4 bases and 2 bases respectively, with 17 bases between them. This CDR3 comprises 16 residues. Germline V gene data show CDR1 as DFQATT and CDR2 as SNEGSKA (reference sequence). DNA for the CDR3: TGCAGTGCTAAGGGCGACAGTGGCAACACTAATGAAAAACTGTTTTTT. Translating gives CSAKGDSGNTNEKLFF.

This clone was seen repeatedly, ten times or more. CDR3 amino acids: CASTPGLLDSDEQYF. CDR3 coding DNA: TGTGCCAGCACCCCTGGCCTACTGGACTCGGACGAGCAGTACTTC. J is TRBJ2-7 and V is TRBV11-2; tentative D call: TRBD2 (5 bases). There are 15 residues in the CDR3. CDR1 and CDR2 (germline): SGHAT, FQNNGV. Deletions cut 7 bases from V and 5 bases from J, with 21 bases between.

This clone appeared many times. The CDR3 DNA is TGTGCCAGCAGTCGTGGACAGGGAAGAGAAAAACTGTTTTTT. This codes for CASSRGQGREKLFF. This chain uses TRBV7-6 with TRBJ1-4, with 8 bases lining up with TRBD1. The germline CDR1 and CDR2 sequences are SGHVS and FNYEAQ. The length of the CDR3 is 14 residues. The V gene end was trimmed by 6 bases and the J gene end by 8 bases; junction bases not matched to a gene: 8.

This clone has just a few counts. Being one base from a much bigger clone, this may be a read error. This sequence joins TRBV7-9 and TRBJ2-1; no clear D gene. This CDR3 has 10 residues. Germline CDR1 is SEHNR and CDR2 is FQNEAQ (reference sequence). V was cut by 1 base and J by 13 bases, with 5 bases left in between. CDR3 in amino acids: CASSLDVQFF. The CDR3, as DNA: TGTGCCAGCAGCTTAGATGTCCAGTTCTTC. The entire variable domain, with the rest obtained from reference TRBV7-9 and TRBJ2-1, is as follows: DTGVSQNPRHKITKRGQNVTFRCDPISEHNRLYWYRQTLGQGPEFLTYFQNEAQLEKSRLLSDRFSAERPKGSFSTLEIQRTEQGDSAMYLCASSLDVQFFGPGTRLTVL.

This clone has at least ten counts. CDR3 bases: TGCAGTGCACCAACACAGCCTAGCACAGATACGCAGTATTTT. Residues: CSAPTQPSTDTQYF. The V gene is TRBV20-1, the J gene TRBJ2-3; unclear D gene. The CDR3 spans 14 residues. Trimming cost V 6 bases and J 0 bases, with 13 bases left between them. Germline CDR1 and CDR2: DFQATT and SNEGSKA (reference sequence).

This clone was observed at least ten times. The chain couples TRBV28 to TRBJ2-4, with TRBD1 as a possible D gene (6 bases). This CDR3 has 13 residues. Germline CDR1 is MDHEN and CDR2 is SYDVKM. V lost 2 bases, J lost 8 bases, and 10 bases lay in between. The CDR3 loop is CASSLMPGDIQYF. In DNA, the CDR3 is TGTGCCAGCAGTTTAATGCCAGGGGACATTCAGTACTTC.

This clone was counted at least ten times. The gene calls are TRBV6-2 or TRBV6-3 and TRBJ2-1; 9 positions match TRBD1. The ends lost 6 bases at V and 7 bases at J; junction bases unmatched: 10. This CDR3 has 15 amino acids. The germline V gene has CDR1 MNHEY and CDR2 SVGEGT. This CDR3 is CASSPDRGGWNEQFF. In DNA form, the CDR3 reads TGTGCCAGCAGCCCGGACAGGGGAGGATGGAATGAGCAGTTCTTC.

This clone has ten or more counts. This sequence joins TRBV24-1 and TRBJ1-2, with D maybe TRBD1 (6 bases). V was trimmed by 3 bases and J by 4 bases, leaving 11 bases between them. This CDR3 spans 14 amino acids. Per germline, CDR1 KGHDR and CDR2 SFDVKD. CDR3 region: CATSDDTGPYGYTF. CDR3 coding DNA: TGTGCCACCAGTGATGATACAGGGCCCTATGGCTACACCTTC.

This sequence joins TRBV5-1 and TRBJ2-7; weak D call: TRBD1 (6 bases). The CDR3 has 13 amino acids. Looked up from germline, CDR1 is SGHRS and CDR2 is YFSETQ. Deletions cut 4 bases from V and 3 bases from J, with 11 bases between. The CDR3 reads CASSDGQFYEQYF. CDR3 DNA: TGCGCCAGCAGCGACGGACAGTTCTACGAGCAGTACTTC.

This clone was picked up many times. The J gene is TRBJ2-1, the V gene TRBV12-3 or TRBV12-4; D might be TRBD1 (5 bases). Trimming took off 4 bases at V and 2 bases at J, with 12 bases between the two ends. CDR3 length: 15 amino acids. CDR3 in amino acids: CASSSRESPYNEQFF. CDR3 bases: TGTGCCAGCAGTTCCAGGGAATCGCCCTACAATGAGCAGTTCTTC.